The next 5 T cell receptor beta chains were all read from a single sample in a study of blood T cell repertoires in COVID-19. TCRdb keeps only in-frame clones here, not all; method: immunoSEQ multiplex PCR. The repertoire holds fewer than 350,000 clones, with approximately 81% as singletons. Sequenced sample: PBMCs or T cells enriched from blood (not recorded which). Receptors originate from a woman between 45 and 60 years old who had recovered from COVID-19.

The CDR3, as DNA: TGTGCCAGCAGCAAGGCTAGACCCGATGGCAATCAGCCCCAGCATTTT. Protein: CASSKARPDGNQPQHF. V gene TRBV21-1 combines with J gene TRBJ1-5. TRBV21-1 is a documented pseudogene. CDR3 length: 16 residues.

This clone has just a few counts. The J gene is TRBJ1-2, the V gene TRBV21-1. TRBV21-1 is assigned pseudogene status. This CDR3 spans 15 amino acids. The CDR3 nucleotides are TGTGCCAGCAGCGATGCCCATGCGGGAGATAATGGCTACACCTTC. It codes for CASSDAHAGDNGYTF.

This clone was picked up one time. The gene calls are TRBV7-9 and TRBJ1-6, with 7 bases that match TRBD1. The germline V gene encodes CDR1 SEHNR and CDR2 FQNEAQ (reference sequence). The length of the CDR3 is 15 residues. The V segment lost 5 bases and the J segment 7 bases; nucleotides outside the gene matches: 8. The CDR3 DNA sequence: TGTGCCAGCAGCAGTACCGGGACAGCAAATTCACCCCTCCACTTT. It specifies CASSSTGTANSPLHF.

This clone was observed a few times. CDR3 sequence: CASRARDTQYF. CDR3 DNA sequence: TGTGCCAGCAGGGCAAGAGATACGCAGTATTTT. This rearrangement joins TRBV5-5 to TRBJ2-3; D remains unclear. V was clipped by 5 bases and J by 5 bases, with 6 bases between them. The CDR3 runs 11 residues. Germline loops: CDR1 SGHKS, CDR2 YYEKEE (reference sequence).

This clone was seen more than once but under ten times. CDR3 in DNA: TGTGCCAGCGCCACAGGGAGTGGAAACACCATATATTTT. Amino acid sequence: CASATGSGNTIYF. The V and J genes are TRBV19 and TRBJ1-3; a possible D gene is TRBD1 (6 bases). CDR3 length: 13 amino acids. V shed 9 bases and J shed 3 bases, with 12 bases lying between them. CDR1 LNHDA and CDR2 SQIVND come from the germline V gene (reference sequence).